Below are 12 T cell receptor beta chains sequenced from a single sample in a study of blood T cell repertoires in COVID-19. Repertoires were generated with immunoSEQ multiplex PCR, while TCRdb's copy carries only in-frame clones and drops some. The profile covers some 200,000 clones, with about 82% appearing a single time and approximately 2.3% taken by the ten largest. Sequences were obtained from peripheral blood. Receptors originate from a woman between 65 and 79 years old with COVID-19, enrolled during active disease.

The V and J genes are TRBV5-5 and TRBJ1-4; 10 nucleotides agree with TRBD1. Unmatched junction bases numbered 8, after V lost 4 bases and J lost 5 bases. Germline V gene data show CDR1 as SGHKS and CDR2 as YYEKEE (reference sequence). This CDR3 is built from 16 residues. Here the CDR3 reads CASSLLGGQGNEKLFF. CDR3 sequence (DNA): TGTGCCAGCAGCCTGCTTGGGGGACAGGGGAATGAAAAACTGTTTTTT.

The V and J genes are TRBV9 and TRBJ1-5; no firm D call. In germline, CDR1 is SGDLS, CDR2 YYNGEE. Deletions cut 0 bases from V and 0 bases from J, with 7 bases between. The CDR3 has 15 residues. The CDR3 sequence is CASSVGVNSNQPQHF. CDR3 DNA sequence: TGTGCCAGCAGCGTAGGCGTAAATAGCAATCAGCCCCAGCATTTT.

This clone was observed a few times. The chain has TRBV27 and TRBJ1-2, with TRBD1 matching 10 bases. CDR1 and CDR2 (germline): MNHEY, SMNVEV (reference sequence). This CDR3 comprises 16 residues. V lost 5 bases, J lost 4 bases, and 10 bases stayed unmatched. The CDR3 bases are TGTGCCAGCAGTGCCCAGGGACAGGGGTTCGGCTATGGCTACACCTTC. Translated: CASSAQGQGFGYGYTF.

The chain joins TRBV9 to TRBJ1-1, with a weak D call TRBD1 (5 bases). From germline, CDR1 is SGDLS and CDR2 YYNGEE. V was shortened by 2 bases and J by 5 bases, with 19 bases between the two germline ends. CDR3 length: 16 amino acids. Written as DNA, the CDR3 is TGTGCCAGCAGCGTCGGGACTGGGAACGTGGGGACTGAAGCTTTCTTT. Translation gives CASSVGTGNVGTEAFF.

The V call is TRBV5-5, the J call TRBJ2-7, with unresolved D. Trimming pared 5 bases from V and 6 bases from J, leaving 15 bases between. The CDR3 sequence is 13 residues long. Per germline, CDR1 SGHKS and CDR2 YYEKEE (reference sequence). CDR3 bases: TGTGCCAGCAGGTCGGTAATAACGGTCGAGCAGTACTTC. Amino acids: CASRSVITVEQYF.

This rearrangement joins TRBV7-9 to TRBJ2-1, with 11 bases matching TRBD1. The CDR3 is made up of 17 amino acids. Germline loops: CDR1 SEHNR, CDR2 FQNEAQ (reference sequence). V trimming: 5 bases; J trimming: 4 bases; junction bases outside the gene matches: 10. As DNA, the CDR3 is TGTGCCAGCAGCCCCCCAACCGGGACAGGGGGGTACAATGAGCAGTTCTTC. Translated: CASSPPTGTGGYNEQFF. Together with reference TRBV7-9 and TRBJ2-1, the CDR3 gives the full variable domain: DTGVSQNPRHKITKRGQNVTFRCDPISEHNRLYWYRQTLGQGPEFLTYFQNEAQLEKSRLLSDRFSAERPKGSFSTLEIQRTEQGDSAMYLCASSPPTGTGGYNEQFFGPGTRLTVL.

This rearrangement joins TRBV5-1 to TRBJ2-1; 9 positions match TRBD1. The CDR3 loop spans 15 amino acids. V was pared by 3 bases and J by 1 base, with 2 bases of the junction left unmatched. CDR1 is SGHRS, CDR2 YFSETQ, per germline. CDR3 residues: CASSSGQGSYNEQFF. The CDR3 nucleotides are TGCGCCAGCAGCTCTGGACAGGGGTCCTACAATGAGCAGTTCTTC.

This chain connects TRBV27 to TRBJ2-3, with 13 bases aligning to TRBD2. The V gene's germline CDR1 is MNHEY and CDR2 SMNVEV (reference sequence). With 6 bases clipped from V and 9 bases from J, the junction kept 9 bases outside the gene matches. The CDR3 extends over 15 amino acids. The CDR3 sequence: CASSQGLAGFPTQYF. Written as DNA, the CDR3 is TGTGCCAGCAGCCAGGGACTAGCGGGATTCCCCACGCAGTATTTT.

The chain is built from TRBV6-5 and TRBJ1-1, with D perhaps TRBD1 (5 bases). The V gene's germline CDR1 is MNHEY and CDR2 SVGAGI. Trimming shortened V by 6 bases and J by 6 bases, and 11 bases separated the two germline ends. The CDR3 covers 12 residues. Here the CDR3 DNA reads TGTGCCAGCAGGCGGGGCCAGCCTGAAGCTTTCTTT. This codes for CASRRGQPEAFF.

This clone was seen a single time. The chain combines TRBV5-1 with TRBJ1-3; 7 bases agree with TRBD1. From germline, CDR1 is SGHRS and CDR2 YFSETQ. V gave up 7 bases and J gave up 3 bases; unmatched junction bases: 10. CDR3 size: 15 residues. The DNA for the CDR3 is TGCGCCAGCTCCAAAGAGGGGGCGGATGGAAACACCATATATTTT. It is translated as CASSKEGADGNTIYF.

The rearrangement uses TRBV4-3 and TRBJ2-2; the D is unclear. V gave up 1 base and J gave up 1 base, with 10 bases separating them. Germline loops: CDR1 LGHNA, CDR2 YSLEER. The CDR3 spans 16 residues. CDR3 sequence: CASSQGQAMNTGELFF. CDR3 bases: TGCGCCAGCAGCCAAGGGCAGGCAATGAACACCGGGGAGCTGTTTTTT.

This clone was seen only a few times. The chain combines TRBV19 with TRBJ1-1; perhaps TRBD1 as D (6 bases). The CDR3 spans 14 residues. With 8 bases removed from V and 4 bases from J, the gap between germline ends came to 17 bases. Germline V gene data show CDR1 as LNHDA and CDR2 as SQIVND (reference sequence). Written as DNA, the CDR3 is TGTGCCAGTTTTTTCAGGGGCAGCCTCACTGAAGCTTTCTTT. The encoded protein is CASFFRGSLTEAFF.